The 28 T cell receptor beta chains below come from one sample, sequenced in a study of cytomegalovirus exposure and HLA in healthy donors. 13 Jbeta primers and 60 Vbeta primers were used for the PCR. Sequenced by immunoSEQ multiplex PCR; TCRdb stores in-frame clones only, minus some. Of around 280,000 clones listed, roughly 89% are singletons. The sequencing sample was made of PBMCs. The receptors here all came from a woman aged 18-29 years in good health and CMV-seronegative.

The V gene is TRBV2, the J gene TRBJ2-7; perhaps TRBD2 as D (5 bases). V lost 4 bases to trimming and J lost 0 bases, with 13 bases between them. Germline CDR1 reads SNHLY; CDR2 reads FYNNEI. This CDR3 has 15 amino acids. The DNA for the CDR3 is TGTGCCAGCAGTGGATTTGGACGGGGCTCCTACGAGCAGTACTTC. Encoded protein: CASSGFGRGSYEQYF.

This rearrangement joins TRBV9 to TRBJ1-5; D not certain. Trimming stripped 3 bases from V and 9 bases from J, with 16 bases between. This CDR3 has 14 residues. Germline V gene data show CDR1 as SGDLS and CDR2 as YYNGEE. Here the CDR3 reads CASSGYGAGGPQHF. CDR3 nucleotides: TGTGCCAGCAGCGGTTACGGAGCGGGTGGGCCCCAGCATTTT.

The chain carries TRBV30 and TRBJ2-7; the D gene is possibly TRBD2 (5 bases). The ends were cut back, 8 bases at V and 0 bases at J, with 11 bases in the middle. This CDR3 has 12 amino acids. Germline loops: CDR1 GTSNPN, CDR2 SVGIG (reference sequence). CDR3 sequence: CAIDGVSYEQYF. CDR3 nucleotide sequence: TGTGCCATCGACGGGGTCTCCTACGAGCAGTACTTC. The complete variable domain, with remaining parts taken from reference TRBV30 and TRBJ2-7, reads SQTIHQWPATLVQPVGSPLSLECTVEGTSNPNLYWYRQAAGRGLQLLFYSVGIGQISSEVPQNLSASRPQDRQFILSSKKLLLSDSGFYLCAIDGVSYEQYFGPGTRLTVT.

This chain joins TRBV2 and TRBJ2-5, with D uncertain. Germline values: CDR1 SNHLY, CDR2 FYNNEI. This CDR3 contains 10 residues. Trimming removed 6 bases at V and 4 bases at J, with 3 bases between. The CDR3 nucleotides read TGTGCCAGCAGGCGAGAGACCCAGTACTTC. Protein sequence: CASRRETQYF.

This rearrangement joins TRBV7-3 to TRBJ1-1; D might be TRBD1 (5 bases). Trimming took off 1 base at V and 1 base at J, with 7 bases between the two ends. Germline V gene data show CDR1 as SGHTA and CDR2 as FQGTGA. The CDR3 totals 14 residues. The CDR3 sequence: CASSLIGQNTEAFF. Here the CDR3 DNA reads TGTGCCAGCAGCTTAATAGGACAGAACACTGAAGCTTTCTTT.

The rearrangement joins TRBV29-1 to TRBJ2-7; 9 bases align to TRBD1. The CDR3 runs 13 residues. Germline assignment: CDR1 SQVTM and CDR2 ANQGSEA. Trimming removed 6 bases from V and 5 bases from J; junction bases left unmatched: 8. In nucleotides, the CDR3 is TGCAGCGTGTTACAGGGGGCGACCCACGAGCAGTACTTC. Its protein product is CSVLQGATHEQYF.

The chain employs TRBV7-8 and TRBJ2-7, with TRBD2 matching over 7 bases. The germline V gene encodes CDR1 SGHVS and CDR2 FQNEAQ. V dropped 5 bases and J dropped 3; count of bases not matched to a gene: 10. The CDR3 contains 15 residues. In DNA form, the CDR3 reads TGTGCCAGCAGCATCCGAGCGGGGTCTAGCTACGAGCAGTACTTC. Translated, it gives CASSIRAGSSYEQYF.

The rearrangement links TRBV9 to TRBJ2-1; no reliable D call. Germline V gene lookup returns CDR1 SGDLS and CDR2 YYNGEE. The V and J ends lost 3 bases and 4 bases respectively, with 5 bases between them. The CDR3 sequence is 12 residues long. In nucleotides, the CDR3 is TGTGCCAGCAGCGCCAGATACAATGAGCAGTTCTTC. Its protein is CASSARYNEQFF.

CDR3 residues: CASRPDRGKDQPQHF. The DNA of the CDR3 is TGTGCCAGCAGACCAGACAGGGGCAAGGATCAGCCCCAGCATTTT. This chain joins TRBV2 and TRBJ1-5, with 8 bases aligning to TRBD1. Trimming at V came to 6 bases and at J to 5 bases, leaving 9 bases not matched to a gene. Germline V gene sequence: CDR1 SNHLY, CDR2 FYNNEI. This CDR3 spans 15 amino acids. Combining the CDR3 with reference TRBV2 and TRBJ1-5 gives the whole variable domain EPEVTQTPSHQVTQMGQEVILRCVPISNHLYFYWYRQILGQKVEFLVSFYNNEISEKSEIFDDQFSVERPDGSNFTLKIRSTKLEDSAMYFCASRPDRGKDQPQHFGDGTRLSIL.

The V and J genes are TRBV5-1 and TRBJ2-1, with 9 bases matching TRBD2. Germline V gives CDR1 SGHRS, CDR2 YFSETQ. V was clipped by 0 bases and J by 7 bases; unmatched bases: 2. The CDR3 has 14 residues. The CDR3 region has the DNA TGCGCCAGCAGCTTGGTGGCGGGGGGGAATGAGCAGTTCTTC. Translating it yields CASSLVAGGNEQFF.

The chain couples TRBV9 to TRBJ2-1, with 14 bases matching TRBD2. The junction had 15 bases not matched to a gene; V was cut back by 3 bases and J by 4 bases. CDR1 is SGDLS and CDR2 is YYNGEE in the germline V gene. This CDR3 spans 20 amino acids. As DNA, the CDR3 is TGTGCCAGCAGCGCGCGGACTAGCGGGGGGCCAAACCCCCCTTACAATGAGCAGTTCTTC. Translating it yields CASSARTSGGPNPPYNEQFF.

In DNA, the CDR3 is TGTGCCAGCAGTCGACAGGGGGCCCAAGAGACCCAGTACTTC. Its protein is CASSRQGAQETQYF. The J gene is TRBJ2-5, the V gene TRBV5-6, with 10 bases that match TRBD1. The germline CDR1 and CDR2 sequences are SGHDT and YYEEEE. The CDR3 spans 14 residues. J gave up 1 base and V 5 bases, and 2 bases lay outside the gene matches.

A few counts support this clone. The chain carries TRBV5-6 and TRBJ2-5; TRBD2 matches at 13 bases. The CDR3 runs to 19 residues. Germline V CDR1 and CDR2: SGHDT, YYEEEE. Trimming cost V 0 bases and J 4 bases; bases outside gene matches: 12. The CDR3 DNA is TGTGCCAGCAGCTTGGGGACTAGCGGGGGAAAAAGATCGGCAGAGACCCAGTACTTC. Its translation: CASSLGTSGGKRSAETQYF. The whole variable domain, remainder taken from reference TRBV5-6 and TRBJ2-5, is DAGVTQSPTHLIKTRGQQVTLRCSPKSGHDTVSWYQQALGQGPQFIFQYYEEEERQRGNFPDRFSGHQFPNYSSELNVNALLLGDSALYLCASSLGTSGGKRSAETQYFGPGTRLLVL.

This clone was counted only a few times. The V gene is TRBV10-3, the J gene TRBJ1-2, with D unclear. This CDR3 has 13 amino acids. Trimming cost V 3 bases and J 4 bases, with 9 bases left between them. Looked up from germline, CDR1 is ENHRY and CDR2 is SYGVKD. CDR3 nucleotides: TGTGCCATCAGTGAATCTATTAGCTATGGCTACACCTTC. Protein sequence: CAISESISYGYTF.

V is TRBV15 and J is TRBJ2-5, with 10 bases identical to TRBD2. Germline V lookup: CDR1 LNHNV, CDR2 YYDKDF (reference sequence). The CDR3 runs to 17 residues. After removal of 0 bases from V and 4 bases from J, the junction contained 8 bases not matched to a gene. The DNA of the CDR3 is TGTGCCACCAGCAGAGACGCAGCGGGGGGGTGGGCAGAGACCCAGTACTTC. This gives the protein CATSRDAAGGWAETQYF.

This chain joins TRBV6-1 and TRBJ2-4, with 9 bases that match TRBD1. V shed 2 bases and J 0 bases; nucleotides not matched to a gene: 14. Germline V gene data show CDR1 as MNHNS and CDR2 as SASEGT. The CDR3 is 20 residues long. CDR3 sequence (DNA): TGTGCCAGCAGTGAAAGGATGTCGGGGACAGGGAATTTAGCCAAAAACATTCAGTACTTC. As protein: CASSERMSGTGNLAKNIQYF.

The chain uses TRBV5-6 and TRBJ2-7; 7 bases are a match to TRBD1. The CDR3 is made up of 14 amino acids. The trim removed 4 bases at V and 2 bases at J, leaving 6 bases unmatched. From germline, CDR1 is SGHDT and CDR2 YYEEEE. The CDR3 nucleotides are TGTGCCAGCAGCAAACCGGGACAGACCTACGAGCAGTACTTC. Translated: CASSKPGQTYEQYF.

This clone was detected a few times. The gene calls are TRBV9 and TRBJ2-5, with 10 positions matching TRBD2. The CDR3 is 19 amino acids. J was trimmed by 5 bases and V by 0 bases; bases with no gene match: 16. Germline CDR1 SGDLS, CDR2 YYNGEE. The CDR3, as DNA: TGTGCCAGCAGCGTAGGAGTGACGGCTAGCGGGGGATCTCAGGAGACCCAGTACTTC. Translated: CASSVGVTASGGSQETQYF.

The chain is built from TRBV7-9 and TRBJ2-7, with D possibly being TRBD1 (5 bases). There are 14 residues in the CDR3. With 1 base removed from V and 9 bases from J, the gap between germline ends came to 16 bases. Germline CDR1 and CDR2: SEHNR and FQNEAQ (reference sequence). The CDR3 bases are TGTGCCAGCAGCTTAGGGGGCGGCCTTCACGGGCAGTACTTC. Translating it yields CASSLGGGLHGQYF.

This chain joins TRBV2 and TRBJ2-7, with a possible D match to TRBD2 (6 bases). This CDR3 region has 13 residues. Trimming removed 6 bases at V and 9 bases at J, with 18 bases between. CDR1 and CDR2 from the germline V gene are SNHLY and FYNNEI. For the CDR3, the DNA is TGTGCCAGCAGGGTGTCGGAGGTGGAGGGGCAGTACTTC. Encoded protein: CASRVSEVEGQYF.

This chain links TRBV23-1 with TRBJ2-3; possibly TRBD2 for D (5 bases). TRBV23-1 is assigned to the ORF class and has an uncertain function. The length of the CDR3 is 12 residues. Between the trimmed V and J ends, which lost 9 bases and 1 base, there was a span of 8 bases. CDR3 amino acids: CASSEGTDTQYF. The CDR3 nucleotides read TGCGCCAGTTCGGAGGGCACAGATACGCAGTATTTT.

The CDR3 nucleotides are TGTGCCAGCACCCCGCGACAGGGTGGGAACACTGAAGCTTTCTTT. Encoded protein: CASTPRQGGNTEAFF. The V gene is TRBV27, the J gene TRBJ1-1, with 7 nucleotides matching TRBD1. Germline CDR1 reads MNHEY; CDR2 reads SMNVEV (reference sequence). The junction had 9 bases not matched to a gene; V was cut back by 7 bases and J by 1 base. This CDR3 is 15 amino acids long.

This chain links TRBV2 with TRBJ1-5, with D hard to call. The CDR3 totals 13 residues. Trimming removed 7 bases at V and 3 bases at J, with 10 bases between. CDR1 SNHLY and CDR2 FYNNEI come from the germline V gene. The CDR3: CASTSGNNQPQHF. CDR3 coding DNA: TGTGCCAGCACATCAGGAAACAATCAGCCCCAGCATTTT.

The genes are TRBV2 and TRBJ2-3, with 12 bases fitting TRBD2. Trimming removed 5 bases from V and 13 bases from J; junction bases left unmatched: 13. The germline V gene encodes CDR1 SNHLY and CDR2 FYNNEI. CDR3 size: 15 residues. CDR3 sequence: CASSKLAGGTPEEYF. The CDR3 DNA reads as TGTGCCAGCAGTAAGCTAGCGGGGGGGACTCCCGAGGAGTATTTT. Based on the CDR3 plus reference TRBV2 and TRBJ2-3, the full variable domain is EPEVTQTPSHQVTQMGQEVILRCVPISNHLYFYWYRQILGQKVEFLVSFYNNEISEKSEIFDDQFSVERPDGSNFTLKIRSTKLEDSAMYFCASSKLAGGTPEEYFGPGTRLTVL.

J is TRBJ1-2 and V is TRBV27; weak D call: TRBD1 (5 bases). Per the germline V gene, CDR1 is MNHEY and CDR2 is SMNVEV (reference sequence). The CDR3 totals 14 residues. With 2 bases removed from V and 4 bases from J, the gap between germline ends came to 11 bases. The CDR3 is CASSLAPQGYGYTF. CDR3 sequence (DNA): TGTGCCAGCAGTTTAGCCCCGCAGGGCTATGGCTACACCTTC.

This sequence joins TRBV6-6 and TRBJ1-5; no definite D call. Trimming left V 0 bases short and J 9 bases short, with 6 bases between. The CDR3 has 12 residues. Germline lookup yields CDR1 MNHNY and CDR2 SVGAGI (reference sequence). CDR3 region: CASSYSSGPQHF. DNA for the CDR3: TGTGCCAGCAGTTACTCATCCGGGCCCCAGCATTTT.

This rearrangement joins TRBV7-9 to TRBJ1-5; tentative D call: TRBD1 (6 bases). V was pared by 4 bases and J by 5 bases, with 15 bases between. CDR3 length equals 15 residues. The germline V gene has CDR1 SEHNR and CDR2 FQNEAQ (reference sequence). The CDR3 DNA follows: TGTGCCAGCAGCTCTCTGGGGGCTTCAGATCAGCCCCAGCATTTT. Protein: CASSSLGASDQPQHF. Based on the CDR3 plus reference TRBV7-9 and TRBJ1-5, the full variable domain is DTGVSQNPRHKITKRGQNVTFRCDPISEHNRLYWYRQTLGQGPEFLTYFQNEAQLEKSRLLSDRFSAERPKGSFSTLEIQRTEQGDSAMYLCASSSLGASDQPQHFGDGTRLSIL.

A single count supports this clone. The rearrangement joins TRBV5-6 to TRBJ1-3, with TRBD1 identical over 9 bases. Germline values: CDR1 SGHDT, CDR2 YYEEEE. CDR3 length equals 18 residues. The J segment lost 0 bases and the V segment lost 1 base, leaving 8 bases of the junction unmatched. This CDR3 is CASSLLGQGFDSGNTIYF. CDR3 in DNA: TGTGCCAGCAGCTTGTTGGGACAGGGTTTTGACTCTGGAAACACCATATATTTT.